The subject of this entry is one T cell receptor (beta chain). The antigen is unknown. This entry comes from a study of T cells in Graves' hyperthyroidism and ophthalmopathy. Study-level points and caveats: Ophthalmopathy, which appeared later, was predicted by the model a median around 6.9 months before onset.

Exclusion followed for patients with uncontrolled infection, other autoimmune disease, pregnancy or lactation. V lost 4 bases and J lost 4; bases outside the gene matches: 22. Germline CDR1 MNHEY, CDR2 SMNVEV (reference sequence). CDR3 size: 21 residues. RNA transcripts gave rise to amplified TCR beta CDR3 regions. HTBI primers were the set used in a first-round RT-PCR of the TCR CDR3. MiXCR was run by TCRdb on the multiplex PCR reads, yielding one entry per CDR3 protein. The table has fewer than 550,000 distinct CDR3 sequences, 15% to 19% seen once. This TCR was sampled from a woman younger than 30 with Graves' hyperthyroidism. The chain couples TRBV27 to TRBJ2-1; TRBD1 matches 10 bases. The sequenced sample consisted of blood. The CDR3 region is CASSSQPWGQGRLGIYNEQFF. The DNA of the CDR3 is TGTGCCAGCAGTTCGCAGCCCTGGGGACAGGGGAGGCTAGGGATTTACAATGAGCAGTTCTTC.